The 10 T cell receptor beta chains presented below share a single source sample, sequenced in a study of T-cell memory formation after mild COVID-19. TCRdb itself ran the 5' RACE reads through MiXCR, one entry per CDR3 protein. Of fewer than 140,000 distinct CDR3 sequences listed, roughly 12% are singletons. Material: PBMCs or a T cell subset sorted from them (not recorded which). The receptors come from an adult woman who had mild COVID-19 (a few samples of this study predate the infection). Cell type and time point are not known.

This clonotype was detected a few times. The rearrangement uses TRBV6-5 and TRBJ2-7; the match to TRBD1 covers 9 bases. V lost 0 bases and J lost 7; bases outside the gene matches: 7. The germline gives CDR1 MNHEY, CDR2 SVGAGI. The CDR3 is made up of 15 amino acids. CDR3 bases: TGTGCCAGCAGTTACTCGAGGACAGGGGCAGGGGAGCAGTACTTC. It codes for CASSYSRTGAGEQYF.

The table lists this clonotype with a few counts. CDR3 DNA: TGTGCCACCAGTGATTTGCGGGGAGCCGGGGAGCTGTTTTTT. It is translated as CATSDLRGAGELFF. V and J are TRBV24-1 and TRBJ2-2; D perhaps matches TRBD2 (5 bases). The germline V gene has CDR1 KGHDR and CDR2 SFDVKD. V was shortened by 0 bases and J by 6 bases, with 7 bases between the two germline ends. This CDR3 is built from 14 residues.

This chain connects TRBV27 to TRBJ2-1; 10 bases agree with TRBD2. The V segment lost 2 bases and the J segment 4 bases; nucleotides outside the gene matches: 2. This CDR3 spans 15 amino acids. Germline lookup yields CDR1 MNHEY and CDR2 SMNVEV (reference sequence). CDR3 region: CASSLGLAAYNEQFF. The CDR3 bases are TGTGCCAGCAGTTTAGGACTAGCGGCTTACAATGAGCAGTTCTTC.

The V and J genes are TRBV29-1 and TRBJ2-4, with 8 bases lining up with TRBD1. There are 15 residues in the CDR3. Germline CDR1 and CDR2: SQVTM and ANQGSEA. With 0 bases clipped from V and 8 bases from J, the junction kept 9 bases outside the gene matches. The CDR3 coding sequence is TGCAGCGTTGAAGATCGTCGGCAGGGGGCTTACATTCAGTACTTC. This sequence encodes CSVEDRRQGAYIQYF.

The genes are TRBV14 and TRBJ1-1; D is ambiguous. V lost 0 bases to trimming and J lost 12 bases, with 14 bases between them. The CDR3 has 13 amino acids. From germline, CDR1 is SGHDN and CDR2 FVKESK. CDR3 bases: TGTGCCAGCAGCCAAGATGGGTGGGTCCCAACTTTCTTT. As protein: CASSQDGWVPTFF.

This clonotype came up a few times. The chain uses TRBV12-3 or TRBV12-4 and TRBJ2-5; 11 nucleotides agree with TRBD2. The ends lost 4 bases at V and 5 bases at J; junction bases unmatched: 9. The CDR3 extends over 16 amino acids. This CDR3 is CASSSDLAGGWETQYF. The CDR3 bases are TGTGCCAGCAGTTCAGATCTAGCGGGAGGATGGGAGACCCAGTACTTC.

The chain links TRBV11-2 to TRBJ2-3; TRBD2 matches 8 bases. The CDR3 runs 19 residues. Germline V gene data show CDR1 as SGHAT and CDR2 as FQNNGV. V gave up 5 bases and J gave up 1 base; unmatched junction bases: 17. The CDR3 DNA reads TGTGCCAGCAGCACATCCGGGACTAGTCTTTTTCGGGGCACAGATACGCAGTATTTT. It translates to CASSTSGTSLFRGTDTQYF.

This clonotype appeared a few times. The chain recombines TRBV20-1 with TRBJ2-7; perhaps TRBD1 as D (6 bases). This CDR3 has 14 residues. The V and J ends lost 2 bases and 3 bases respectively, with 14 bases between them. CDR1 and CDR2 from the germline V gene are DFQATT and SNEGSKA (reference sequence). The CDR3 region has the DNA TGCAGTGCTAGACACCCTGACAGGATCTACGAGCAGTACTTC. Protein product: CSARHPDRIYEQYF.

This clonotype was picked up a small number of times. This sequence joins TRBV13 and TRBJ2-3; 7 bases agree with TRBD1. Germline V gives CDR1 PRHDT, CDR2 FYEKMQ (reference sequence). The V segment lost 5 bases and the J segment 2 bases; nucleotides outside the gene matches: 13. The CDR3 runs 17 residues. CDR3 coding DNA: TGTGCCAGCAGCACAAGACAGGGCAGGATATTCACAGATACGCAGTATTTT. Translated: CASSTRQGRIFTDTQYF. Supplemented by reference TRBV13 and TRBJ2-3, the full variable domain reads AAGVIQSPRHLIKEKRETATLKCYPIPRHDTVYWYQQGPGQDPQFLISFYEKMQSDKGSIPDRFSAQQFSDYHSELNMSSLELGDSALYFCASSTRQGRIFTDTQYFGPGTRLTVL.

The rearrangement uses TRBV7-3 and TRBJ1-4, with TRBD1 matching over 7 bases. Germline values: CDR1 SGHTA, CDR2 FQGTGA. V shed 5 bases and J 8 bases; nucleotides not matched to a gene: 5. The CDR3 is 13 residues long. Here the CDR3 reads CASSRQGGEKLFF. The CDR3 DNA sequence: TGTGCCAGCAGCCGACAGGGTGGCGAAAAACTGTTTTTT. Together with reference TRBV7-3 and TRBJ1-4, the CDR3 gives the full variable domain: GAGVSQTPSNKVTEKGKYVELRCDPISGHTALYWYRQSLGQGPEFLIYFQGTGAADDSGLPNDRFFAVRPEGSVSTLKIQRTERGDSAVYLCASSRQGGEKLFFGSGTQLSVL.